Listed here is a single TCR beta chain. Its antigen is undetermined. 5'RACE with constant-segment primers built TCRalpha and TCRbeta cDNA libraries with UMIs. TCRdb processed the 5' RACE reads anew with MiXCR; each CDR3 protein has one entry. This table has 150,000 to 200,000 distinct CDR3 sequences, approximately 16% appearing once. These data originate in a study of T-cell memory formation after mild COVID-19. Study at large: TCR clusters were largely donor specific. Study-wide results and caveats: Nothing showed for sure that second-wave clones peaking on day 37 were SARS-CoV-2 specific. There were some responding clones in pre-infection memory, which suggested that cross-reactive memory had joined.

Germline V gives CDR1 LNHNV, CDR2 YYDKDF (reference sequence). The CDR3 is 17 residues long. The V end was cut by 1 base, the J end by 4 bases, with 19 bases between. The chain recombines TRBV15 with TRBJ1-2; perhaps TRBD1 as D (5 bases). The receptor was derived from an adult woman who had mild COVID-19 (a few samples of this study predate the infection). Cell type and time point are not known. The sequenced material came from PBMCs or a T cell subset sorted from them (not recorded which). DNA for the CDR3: TGTGCCACCAGCAGAGCCCCCGCCAGGACACACCTCTATGGCTACACCTTC. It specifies CATSRAPARTHLYGYTF. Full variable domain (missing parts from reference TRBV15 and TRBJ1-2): DAMVIQNPRYQVTQFGKPVTLSCSQTLNHNVMYWYQQKSSQAPKLLFHYYDKDFNNEADTPDNFQSRRPNTSFCFLDIRSPGLGDTAMYLCATSRAPARTHLYGYTFGSGTRLTVV.